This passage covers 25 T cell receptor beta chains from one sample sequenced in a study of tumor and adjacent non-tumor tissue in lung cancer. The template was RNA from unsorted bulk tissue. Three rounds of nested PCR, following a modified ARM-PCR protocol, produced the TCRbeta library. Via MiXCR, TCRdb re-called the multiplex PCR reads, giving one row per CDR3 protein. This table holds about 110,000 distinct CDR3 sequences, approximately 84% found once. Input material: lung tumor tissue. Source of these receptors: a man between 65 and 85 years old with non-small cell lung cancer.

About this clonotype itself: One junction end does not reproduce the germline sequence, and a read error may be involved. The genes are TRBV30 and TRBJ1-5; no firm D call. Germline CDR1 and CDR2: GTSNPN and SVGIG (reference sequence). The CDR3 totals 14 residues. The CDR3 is CAWGSSGLDQSQHF. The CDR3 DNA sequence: TGTGCCTGGGGTTCAAGCGGGTTAGATCAGTCCCAGCATTTT.

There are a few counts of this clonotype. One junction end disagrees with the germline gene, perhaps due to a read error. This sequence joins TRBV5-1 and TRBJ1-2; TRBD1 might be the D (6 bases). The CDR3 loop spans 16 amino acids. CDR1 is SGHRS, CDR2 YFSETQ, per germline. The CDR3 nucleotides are TGCGCCAGCAGCTCACGAGAACAGGGCCCGCATTATGGTTACACCTTC. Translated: CASSSREQGPHYGYTF. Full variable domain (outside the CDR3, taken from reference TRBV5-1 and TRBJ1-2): KAGVTQTPRYLIKTRGQQVTLSCSPISGHRSVSWYQQTPGQGLQFLFEYFSETQRNKGNFPGRFSGRQFSNSRSEMNVSTLELGDSALYLCASSSREQGPHYGYTFGSGTRLTVV.

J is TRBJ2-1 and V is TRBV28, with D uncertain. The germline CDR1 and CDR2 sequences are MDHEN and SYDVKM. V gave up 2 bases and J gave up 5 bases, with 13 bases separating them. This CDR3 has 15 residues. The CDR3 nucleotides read TGTGCCAGCAGTTTAGGGTCAGAATCCCACAATGAGCAGTTCTTC. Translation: CASSLGSESHNEQFF.

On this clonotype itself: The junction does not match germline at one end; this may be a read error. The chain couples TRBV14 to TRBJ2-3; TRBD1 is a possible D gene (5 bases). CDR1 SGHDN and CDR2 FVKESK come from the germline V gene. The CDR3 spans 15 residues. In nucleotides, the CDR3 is TGTGCCAGCACCCAAGAGACAGTTACCACAGATACGCAGTATTTT. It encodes CASTQETVTTDTQYF. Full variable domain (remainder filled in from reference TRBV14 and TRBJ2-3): EAGVTQFPSHSVIEKGQTVTLRCDPISGHDNLYWYRRVMGKEIKFLLHFVKESKQDESGMPNNRFLAERTGGTYSTLKVQPAELEDSGVYFCASTQETVTTDTQYFGPGTRLTVL.

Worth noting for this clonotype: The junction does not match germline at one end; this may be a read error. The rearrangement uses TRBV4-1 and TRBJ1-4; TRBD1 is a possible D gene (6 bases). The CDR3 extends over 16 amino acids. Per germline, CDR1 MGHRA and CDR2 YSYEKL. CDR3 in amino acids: CASSQVRGQESEKLFF. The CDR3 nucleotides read TGCGCCAGCAGCCAGGTACGGGGGCAGGAGAGCGAAAAGCTGTTTTTT.

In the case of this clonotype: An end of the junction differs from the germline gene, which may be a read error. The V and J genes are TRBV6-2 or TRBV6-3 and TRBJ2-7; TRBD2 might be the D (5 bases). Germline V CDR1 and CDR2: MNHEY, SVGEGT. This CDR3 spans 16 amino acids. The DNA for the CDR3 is TGTGCCACCACCGACGACGGTAGCGTGAGACACTACGAGCAGCACTTC. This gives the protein CATTDDGSVRHYEQHF.

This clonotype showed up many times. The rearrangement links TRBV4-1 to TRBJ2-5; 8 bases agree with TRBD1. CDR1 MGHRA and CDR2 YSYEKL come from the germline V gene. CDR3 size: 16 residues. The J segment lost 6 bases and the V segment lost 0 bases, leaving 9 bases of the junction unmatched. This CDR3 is CASSQEPTGVSKTQYF. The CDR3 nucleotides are TGCGCCAGCAGCCAAGAGCCGACAGGGGTCTCGAAGACCCAGTACTTC.

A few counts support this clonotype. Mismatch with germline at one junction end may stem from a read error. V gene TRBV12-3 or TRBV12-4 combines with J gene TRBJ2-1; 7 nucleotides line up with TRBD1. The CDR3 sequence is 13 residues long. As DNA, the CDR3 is TGTGTCAGCAGTTTCGGCAGGGGGAGTGGGCAGTTCTTC. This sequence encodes CVSSFGRGSGQFF.

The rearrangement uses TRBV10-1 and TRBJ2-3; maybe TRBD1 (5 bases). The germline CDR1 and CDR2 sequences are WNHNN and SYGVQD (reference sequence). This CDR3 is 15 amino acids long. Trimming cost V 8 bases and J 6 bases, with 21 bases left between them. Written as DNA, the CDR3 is TGCGCCAGCGGTGTGTCGAAACAGGCCGCCGATACGCAGTATTTT. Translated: CASGVSKQAADTQYF.

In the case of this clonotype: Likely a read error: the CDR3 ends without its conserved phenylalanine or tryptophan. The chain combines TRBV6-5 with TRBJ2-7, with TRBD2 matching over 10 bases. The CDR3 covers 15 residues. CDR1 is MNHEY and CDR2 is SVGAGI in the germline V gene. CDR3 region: CTVGRRLAGSYEQYL. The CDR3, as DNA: TGTACCGTCGGAAGGAGACTAGCGGGTTCTTACGAGCAGTACTTG.

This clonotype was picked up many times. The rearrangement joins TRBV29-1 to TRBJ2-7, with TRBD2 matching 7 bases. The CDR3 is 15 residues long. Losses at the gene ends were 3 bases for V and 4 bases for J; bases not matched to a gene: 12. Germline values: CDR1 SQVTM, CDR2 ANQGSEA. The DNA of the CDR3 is TGCAGCGTTGACAAACGCGGGAGTAGGCCTTACGAGCAGTACTTC. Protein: CSVDKRGSRPYEQYF.

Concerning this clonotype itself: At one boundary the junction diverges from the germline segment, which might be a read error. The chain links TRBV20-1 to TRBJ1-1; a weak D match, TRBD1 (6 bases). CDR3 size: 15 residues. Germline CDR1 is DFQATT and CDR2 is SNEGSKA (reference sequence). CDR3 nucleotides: TGTAGTGCCGACCCCGACAGGCAAGAGAACACTGAAGCTTTCTTT. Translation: CSADPDRQENTEAFF.

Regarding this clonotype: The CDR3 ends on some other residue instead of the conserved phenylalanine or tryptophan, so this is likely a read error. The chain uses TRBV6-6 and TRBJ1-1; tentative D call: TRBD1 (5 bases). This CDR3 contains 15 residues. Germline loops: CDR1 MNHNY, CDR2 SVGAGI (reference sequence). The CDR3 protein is CTSSYPGRQNTEAFL. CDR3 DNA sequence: TGTACCAGCAGTTACCCGGGACGGCAAAACACTGAAGCTTTCCTT.

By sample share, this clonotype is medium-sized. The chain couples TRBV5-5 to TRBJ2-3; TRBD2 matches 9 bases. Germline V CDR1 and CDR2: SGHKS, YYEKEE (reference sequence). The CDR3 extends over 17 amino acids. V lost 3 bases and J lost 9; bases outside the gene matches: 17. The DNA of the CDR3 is TGTGCCAGCAGCTATCAATATGAGACTAGCGGAGGCCCAACGCAGTATTTT. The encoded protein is CASSYQYETSGGPTQYF.

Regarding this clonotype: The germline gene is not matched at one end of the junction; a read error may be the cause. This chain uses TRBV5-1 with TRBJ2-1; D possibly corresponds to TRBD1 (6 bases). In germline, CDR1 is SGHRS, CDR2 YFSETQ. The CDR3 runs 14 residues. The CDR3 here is CASSILGAYNEQLF. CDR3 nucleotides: TGCGCCAGCAGTATACTGGGGGCATACAATGAGCAGCTCTTC.

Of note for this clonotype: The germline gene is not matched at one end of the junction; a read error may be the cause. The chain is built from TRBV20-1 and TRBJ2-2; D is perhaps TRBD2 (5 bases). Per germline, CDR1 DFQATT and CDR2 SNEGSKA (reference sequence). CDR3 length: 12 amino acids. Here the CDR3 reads CSPQTNTGEMFF. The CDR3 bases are TGCAGTCCACAAACGAACACCGGGGAGATGTTTTTT.

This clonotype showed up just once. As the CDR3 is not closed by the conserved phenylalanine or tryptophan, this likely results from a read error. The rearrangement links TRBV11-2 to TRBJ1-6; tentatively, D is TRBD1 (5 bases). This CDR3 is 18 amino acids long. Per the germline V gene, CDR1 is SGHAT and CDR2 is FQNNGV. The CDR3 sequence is CASSPRTRGSSYNSHLHY. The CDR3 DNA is TGTGCCAGCAGCCCGAGGACAAGGGGAAGCTCCTATAATTCACACCTCCACTAT.

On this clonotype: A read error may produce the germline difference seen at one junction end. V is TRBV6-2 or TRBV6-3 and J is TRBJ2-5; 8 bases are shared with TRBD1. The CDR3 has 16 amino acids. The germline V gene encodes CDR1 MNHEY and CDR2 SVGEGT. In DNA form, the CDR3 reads TGTACCAGCTGTTACTCCCGGGACAGGTACCAAGAGACCCAGTACTTC. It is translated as CTSCYSRDRYQETQYF.

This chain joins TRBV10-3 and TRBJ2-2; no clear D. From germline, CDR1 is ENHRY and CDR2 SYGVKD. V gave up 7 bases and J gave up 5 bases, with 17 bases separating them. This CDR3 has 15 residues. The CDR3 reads CAITTRASYTGELFF. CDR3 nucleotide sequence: TGTGCCATCACTACAAGGGCAAGTTATACCGGGGAGCTGTTTTTT.

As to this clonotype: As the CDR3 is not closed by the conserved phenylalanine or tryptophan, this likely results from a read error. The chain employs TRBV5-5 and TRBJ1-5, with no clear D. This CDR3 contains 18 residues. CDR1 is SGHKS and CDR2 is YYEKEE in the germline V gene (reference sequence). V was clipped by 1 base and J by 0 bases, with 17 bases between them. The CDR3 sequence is CASSLYGGFGVSNQPQHY. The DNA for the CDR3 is TGTGCCAGCAGCTTGTATGGAGGGTTTGGGGTTAGCAATCAGCCCCAGCATTAT.

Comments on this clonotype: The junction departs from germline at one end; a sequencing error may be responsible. Here the CDR3 reads CAFTSPNTGELFF. The CDR3 DNA sequence: TGTGCATTCACAAGCCCAAACACCGGGGAGCTATTTTTT. The chain carries TRBV6-6 and TRBJ2-2; TRBD2 might be the D (5 bases). The germline V gene encodes CDR1 MNHNY and CDR2 SVGAGI (reference sequence). This CDR3 region has 13 residues.

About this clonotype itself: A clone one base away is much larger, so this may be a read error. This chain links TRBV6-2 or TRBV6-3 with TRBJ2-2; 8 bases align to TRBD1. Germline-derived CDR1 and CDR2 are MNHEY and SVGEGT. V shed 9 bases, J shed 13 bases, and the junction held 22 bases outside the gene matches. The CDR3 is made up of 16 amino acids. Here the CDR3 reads CARSSLGTGFYSRLFF. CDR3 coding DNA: TGTGCCAGAAGCTCCCTAGGGACAGGATTCTATTCGCGGCTGTTTTTT.

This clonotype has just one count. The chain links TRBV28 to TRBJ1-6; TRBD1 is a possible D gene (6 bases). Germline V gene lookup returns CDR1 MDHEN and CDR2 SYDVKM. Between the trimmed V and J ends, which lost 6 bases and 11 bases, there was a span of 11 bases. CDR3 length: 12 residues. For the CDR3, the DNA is TGTGCCAGCAGAGAGGGGGGCACACCCCTCCACTTT. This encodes CASREGGTPLHF.

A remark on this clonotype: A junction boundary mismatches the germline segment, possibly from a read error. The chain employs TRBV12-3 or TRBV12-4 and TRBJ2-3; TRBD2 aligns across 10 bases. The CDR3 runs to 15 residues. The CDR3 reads CTSRTPGLAGEAQYF. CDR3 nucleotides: TGTACCAGCAGAACCCCGGGGCTAGCGGGGGAGGCGCAGTATTTT.

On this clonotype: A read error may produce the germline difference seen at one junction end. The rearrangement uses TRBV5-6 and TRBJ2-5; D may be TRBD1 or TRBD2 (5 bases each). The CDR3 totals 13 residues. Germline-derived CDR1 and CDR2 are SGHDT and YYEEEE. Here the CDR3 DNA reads TGTGCCAGCATCCCGGGACCGGTCGAGACCCAGTGCTTC. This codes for CASIPGPVETQCF.